Each of the 2 T cell receptor beta chains below was sequenced from the same sample in a study of T cells expressing NK-cell markers. TCRdb reprocessed the 5' RACE reads and keeps a single row for each CDR3 protein, giving no DNA. The sample yields 160,000 or so distinct CDR3 sequences, of which the top ten take up 18%. The sequenced sample was blood T cells: a sorted CD56 or NKG2C T cell subset, CD4+ or CD8+ T cells, or bulk PBMC T cells (not recorded which). The receptors here all came from a woman between 18 and 69 years old in good health.

The chain uses TRBV28 and TRBJ2-3; TCRdb's D gene call, TRBD1, goes unchecked for lack of DNA. Germline CDR1 MDHEN, CDR2 SYDVKM. The CDR3 totals 14 residues. The CDR3 loop reads CASSFVDWADTQYF.

CDR3 sequence: CASQGAPGDSPLHF. This chain uses TRBV10-3 with TRBJ1-6; as DNA is missing, the TRBD1 call by TCRdb cannot be tested. The CDR3 runs 14 residues. CDR1 ENHRY and CDR2 SYGVKD come from the germline V gene.